The 11 T cell receptor beta chains below all came from one sample that was sequenced in a study of T cells after yellow fever vaccination. Each CDR3 protein is one row after TCRdb ran MiXCR on the 5' RACE reads. Here the sample spans 500,000 to 650,000 distinct CDR3 sequences, approximately 16% being singletons. The sample in question was PBMCs, obtained roughly 5 days after the first yellow fever vaccination. These receptors were collected from a man younger than 35 who received the YFV17D yellow fever vaccine.

This clonotype showed up just a few times. The rearrangement uses TRBV4-1 and TRBJ1-1, with D hard to call. Germline V CDR1 and CDR2: MGHRA, YSYEKL. The CDR3 spans 14 residues. Trimming took 0 bases from V and 2 from J, leaving 7 bases between them. As DNA, the CDR3 is TGCGCCAGCAGCCAAGAGTGGGGAAACACTGAAGCTTTCTTT. Translating gives CASSQEWGNTEAFF.

Ten or more counts support this clonotype. V and J are TRBV14 and TRBJ1-2, with a weak D call TRBD1 (5 bases). The CDR3 length is 13 residues. The germline V gene encodes CDR1 SGHDN and CDR2 FVKESK. Deletions cut 1 base from V and 2 bases from J, with 5 bases between. CDR3 DNA: TGTGCCAGCAGCCAAGGGACAAACTATGGCTACACCTTC. Translated, it gives CASSQGTNYGYTF.

This clonotype has only a few counts. This rearrangement joins TRBV5-1 to TRBJ2-3; no clear D. CDR3 length equals 14 residues. Between the trimmed V and J ends, which lost 4 bases and 6 bases, there was a span of 15 bases. Germline CDR1 and CDR2: SGHRS and YFSETQ. The CDR3: CASSPGVRMDTQYF. CDR3 nucleotides: TGCGCCAGCAGCCCTGGCGTGCGCATGGATACGCAGTATTTT. Using reference TRBV5-1 and TRBJ2-3 for the parts outside the CDR3, the full variable domain is KAGVTQTPRYLIKTRGQQVTLSCSPISGHRSVSWYQQTPGQGLQFLFEYFSETQRNKGNFPGRFSGRQFSNSRSEMNVSTLELGDSALYLCASSPGVRMDTQYFGPGTRLTVL.

The rearrangement links TRBV7-2 to TRBJ2-4, with TRBD2 identical over 11 bases. The CDR3 totals 17 residues. Germline loops: CDR1 SGHTA, CDR2 FQGNSA. J was trimmed by 0 bases and V by 5 bases; bases with no gene match: 6. CDR3 bases: TGTGCCAGCAGCCAGACTAGCGGGGTTCTAGCCAAAAACATTCAGTACTTC. Its translation is CASSQTSGVLAKNIQYF. The full variable domain, in which reference TRBV7-2 and TRBJ2-4 provide the parts outside the CDR3, is GAGVSQSPSNKVTEKGKDVELRCDPISGHTALYWYRQSLGQGLEFLIYFQGNSAPDKSGLPSDRFSAERTGGSVSTLTIQRTQQEDSAVYLCASSQTSGVLAKNIQYFGAGTRLSVL.

CDR3 coding DNA: TGTGCCAGCTCCCTTTTGCGGACTTTTAAAGAGACCCAGTACTTC. Its protein is CASSLLRTFKETQYF. The chain combines TRBV7-8 with TRBJ2-5; perhaps TRBD2 as D (5 bases). Germline V gene sequence: CDR1 SGHVS, CDR2 FQNEAQ. This CDR3 has 15 residues. The V and J ends lost 8 bases and 3 bases respectively, with 19 bases between them.

This clonotype was seen a handful of times. The rearrangement links TRBV7-2 to TRBJ2-1, with D perhaps TRBD2 (6 bases). The CDR3 loop spans 15 amino acids. Germline lookup yields CDR1 SGHTA and CDR2 FQGNSA. V lost 7 bases to trimming and J lost 2 bases, with 15 bases between them. The CDR3 reads CASTTMRGTYNEQFF. DNA for the CDR3: TGTGCCAGCACCACGATGCGGGGCACCTACAATGAGCAGTTCTTC.

There are a few counts of this clonotype. The genes are TRBV6-5 and TRBJ1-1; 8 bases fit TRBD1. This CDR3 has 17 amino acids. Losses at the gene ends were 4 bases for V and 1 base for J; bases not matched to a gene: 11. Germline V gene lookup returns CDR1 MNHEY and CDR2 SVGAGI. For the CDR3, the DNA is TGTGCCAGCAGTTCGTACCCAGGGGGCCATGGGAACACTGAAGCTTTCTTT. Protein product: CASSSYPGGHGNTEAFF.

The V call is TRBV9, the J call TRBJ2-3; D remains unclear. V was shortened by 1 base and J by 1 base, with 10 bases between the two germline ends. The germline gives CDR1 SGDLS, CDR2 YYNGEE. CDR3 length: 15 amino acids. CDR3 in amino acids: CASSVSGIRTDTQYF. CDR3 bases: TGTGCCAGCAGCGTAAGTGGTATCCGCACAGATACGCAGTATTTT.

The chain's CDR3 is CASSVRTGRDEQYF. The CDR3 coding sequence is TGTGCCAGCAGCGTGAGGACAGGGAGGGACGAGCAGTACTTC. V gene TRBV7-6 combines with J gene TRBJ2-7, with a weak D call TRBD1 (8 bases). Trimming took 5 bases from V and 5 from J, leaving 16 bases between them. The CDR3 consists of 14 residues. The germline CDR1 and CDR2 sequences are SGHVS and FNYEAQ.

This clonotype was observed a few times. The chain recombines TRBV3-1 with TRBJ1-2; perhaps TRBD1 as D (5 bases). The V gene's germline CDR1 is LGHDT and CDR2 YNNKEL (reference sequence). This CDR3 region has 13 residues. Deletions cut 3 bases from V and 7 bases from J, with 12 bases between. CDR3 nucleotide sequence: TGTGCCAGCAGCCAGAGGGGAGTAGGTGGCTACACCTTC. It translates to CASSQRGVGGYTF.

The rearrangement uses TRBV7-2 and TRBJ2-7; 7 positions match TRBD2. V was clipped by 6 bases and J by 3 bases; unmatched bases: 5. Germline V gene data show CDR1 as SGHTA and CDR2 as FQGNSA. The CDR3 runs to 13 residues. CDR3 in amino acids: CASSFPGGYEQYV. The CDR3 nucleotides read TGTGCCAGCAGTTTCCCGGGGGGCTACGAGCAGTACGTC.